This T cell receptor beta chain was identified during a study of CD8+ T cells in alopecia areata. Treatment specified: oral pan-JAK inhibitor, 5-10 mg twice daily. Sequencing used cDNA as its template, made by extracting RNA and reverse transcribing it. Assay used: immunoSEQ multiplex PCR; TCRdb lists only in-frame clones, some missing. This table has approximately 300,000 clones, roughly 60% appearing once. The V end lost 0 bases, the J end lost 10 bases, and 10 bases lay between the germline ends. CDR1 and CDR2 from the germline V gene are GTSNPN and SVGIG (reference sequence). The CDR3 runs to 13 residues.

The chain joins TRBV30 to TRBJ1-6, with a weak D call TRBD1 (6 bases). Sequenced here: CD4+ T cells sorted from blood, sampled at week 24, from a patient treated with tofacitinib. This clonotype was sampled from a human donor with alopecia areata. Written as DNA, the CDR3 is TGTGCCTGGAGTGTAGACAGGCTGTCACCCCTCCACTTT. This sequence encodes CAWSVDRLSPLHF.